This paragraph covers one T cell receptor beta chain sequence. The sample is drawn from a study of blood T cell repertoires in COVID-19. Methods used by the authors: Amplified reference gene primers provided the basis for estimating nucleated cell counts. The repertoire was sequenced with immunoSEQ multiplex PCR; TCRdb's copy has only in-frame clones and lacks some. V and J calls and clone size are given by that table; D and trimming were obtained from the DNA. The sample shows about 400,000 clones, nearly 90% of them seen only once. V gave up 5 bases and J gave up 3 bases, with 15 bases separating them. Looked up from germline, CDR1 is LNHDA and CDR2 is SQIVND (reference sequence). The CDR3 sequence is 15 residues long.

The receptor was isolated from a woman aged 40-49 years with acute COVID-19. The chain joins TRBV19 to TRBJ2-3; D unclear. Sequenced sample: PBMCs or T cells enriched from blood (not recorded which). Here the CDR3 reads CASSPPGLKTDTQYF. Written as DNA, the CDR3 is TGTGCCAGTAGTCCACCGGGTCTCAAAACAGATACGCAGTATTTT.